The rows below give T cell receptor beta chains drawn from one sample of a study of type 1 regulatory T cells. What these receptors recognize is not known. Each CDR3 protein is one row after TCRdb ran MiXCR on the reads. The sample lists fewer than 25,000 distinct CDR3 sequences; about 45% were seen once. Sample: cultured T cells, either the whole culture or a sorted T cell fraction (not recorded which). These receptor sequences come from a human donor in good health. The CDR3 runs from the conserved cysteine through the conserved F or W. A D gene is named only where the DNA matches it firmly. Expanded clones are given a class, and other clones once, few, many or no size at all.

cdr3_nt cdr3_aa j_call v_call d_call clone_size
TGTGCCAGTAGTATGATCCTCGGACAGGCAAGCACTGAAGCTTTCTTT CASSMILGQASTEAFF TRBJ1-1 TRBV19 TRBD1 few
TGCGCCAGCAGCCCCGGACAGGGTGGTATCGCTCGATCCTCTGGAAACACCATATATTTT CASSPGQGGIARSSGNTIYF TRBJ1-3 TRBV5-1 TRBD1 few
TGCAGTGCTAGAGATCGCGGGGCAGCTAGGGGCATGAAGGGCAATGAGCAGTTCTTC CSARDRGAARGMKGNEQFF TRBJ2-1 TRBV20-1 - -
TGTGCCTGGAGTGTGTACCGGGGGGCCCACGAGCAGTACTTC CAWSVYRGAHEQYF TRBJ2-7 TRBV30 - -
TGTGCCAGCAGCTTGGCCCAGGGGGGCACTGAAGCTTTCTTT CASSLAQGGTEAFF TRBJ1-1 TRBV5-8 TRBD1 few
TGCGCCAGCAGCTTTGGGGCCGCAGGGCAGAGGACTGAAGCTTTCTTT CASSFGAAGQRTEAFF TRBJ1-1 TRBV5-1 - -
TGTGCCACCAGGGATCGGGTCAATGGCTACACCTTC CATRDRVNGYTF TRBJ1-2 TRBV24-1 - few
TGTGCCTGGAGTGTGGAAAGCAATCAGCCCCAGCATTTT CAWSVESNQPQHF TRBJ1-5 TRBV30 - -
TGTGCCAGCAGCGTAATTTATTCAGAGACCCAGTACTTC CASSVIYSETQYF TRBJ2-5 TRBV9 - once
TGTGCCAGCCGACAGGCCCTGATGAACACTGAAGCTTTCTTT CASRQALMNTEAFF TRBJ1-1 TRBV6-6 - medium-sized
TGTGCCAGCAGCTTGGGATTTGAGCAGTTCTTC CASSLGFEQFF TRBJ2-1 TRBV7-2 - medium-sized
TGTGCCAGCAGTCGCCCCCCAGGGTATGAGCAGTTCTTC CASSRPPGYEQFF TRBJ2-1 TRBV12-3/TRBV12-4 - medium-sized
TGTGCCAGCAGCTTTCCGGACAGGGGAAATTCACCCCTCCACTTT CASSFPDRGNSPLHF TRBJ1-6 TRBV7-9 TRBD1 -
TGCAGTGCCGCTCGGGACCGTGACAATCAGCCCCAGCATTTT CSAARDRDNQPQHF TRBJ1-5 TRBV20-1 - -
TGTGCCAGCATTGGCAGGGAGGCAACTAACTATGGCTACACCTTC CASIGREATNYGYTF TRBJ1-2 TRBV6-6 - medium-sized
TGTGCCAGTATTCGGACAGGGGCGGTTGGCACCATATATTTT CASIRTGAVGTIYF TRBJ1-3 TRBV19 TRBD1 once
TGCAGCGTTGGGACAGGTAGCTCCTACGAGCAGTACTTC CSVGTGSSYEQYF TRBJ2-7 TRBV29-1 TRBD1 few
TGTGCCAGCAGCAAAAGACAGTCTAACTATGGCTACACCTTC CASSKRQSNYGYTF TRBJ1-2 TRBV7-2 - once
TGCAGCGCTTGCGCACAGAATACTGAAGCTTTCTTT CSACAQNTEAFF TRBJ1-1 TRBV29-1 - -
TGTGCCAGCAGCCGCGGGATTTCCTACGAGCAGTACTTC CASSRGISYEQYF TRBJ2-7 TRBV4-2 - -
TGTGCCAGCAGTGCGGGACTAGCGGCTCAAGAGACCCAGTACTTC CASSAGLAAQETQYF TRBJ2-5 TRBV27 TRBD2 once
TGTGCCAGCAGCCACGTTCCAAGGACACCTCATCAGGGCTACACCTTC CASSHVPRTPHQGYTF TRBJ1-2 TRBV4-2 - few
TGCGCCAGCAGCCCCGCGGGACAGGCTTACACAGATACGCAGTATTTT CASSPAGQAYTDTQYF TRBJ2-3 TRBV4-1 TRBD1 -
TGTGCCACCAGTGACCCCTCCGTCGGGGGCGCAGATACGCAGTATTTT CATSDPSVGGADTQYF TRBJ2-3 TRBV24-1 - -
TGCAGTGCTACCAGATTCGTAGCGGGGCAACAAGAGACCCAGTACTTC CSATRFVAGQQETQYF TRBJ2-5 TRBV20-1 TRBD2 few